The 30 T cell receptor beta chains listed next were all sequenced from one sample in a study of control samples from healthy donors and cancer patients. Sequencing used immunoSEQ multiplex PCR; TCRdb keeps in-frame clones, though not all of them. The repertoire has around 130,000 clones, just under 90% of them found once; the top ten carry just over 7.5%. Input material: PBMCs. The receptors were gathered from a man in his fifties or sixties with head and neck cancer.

The rearrangement joins TRBV19 to TRBJ1-5; possible D gene TRBD1, 6 bases. Trimming took 2 bases from V and 5 from J, leaving 16 bases between them. The CDR3 consists of 16 residues. Germline V gives CDR1 LNHDA, CDR2 SQIVND (reference sequence). CDR3 in DNA: TGTGCCAGTAGTATAACACAGGGAAGGGTGGATCAGCCCCAGCATTTT. Its protein is CASSITQGRVDQPQHF.

V gene TRBV14 combines with J gene TRBJ2-1, with 13 bases matching TRBD2. Germline V gene lookup returns CDR1 SGHDN and CDR2 FVKESK. The V gene end was trimmed by 4 bases and the J gene end by 5 bases; junction bases not matched to a gene: 8. CDR3 size: 17 residues. The CDR3 sequence is CASSPLWGTSGNNEQFF. CDR3 DNA sequence: TGTGCCAGCAGCCCGCTCTGGGGGACTAGCGGGAACAATGAGCAGTTCTTC.

V and J are TRBV5-1 and TRBJ2-3; D unresolved. The V end was cut by 5 bases, the J end by 2 bases, with 6 bases between. The CDR3 covers 12 residues. Germline CDR1 and CDR2: SGHRS and YFSETQ. CDR3 sequence (DNA): TGCGCCAGCAGTTTTGCCACAGATACGCAGTATTTT. Amino acid sequence: CASSFATDTQYF.

The genes are TRBV9 and TRBJ2-1; D not resolved. Germline assignment: CDR1 SGDLS and CDR2 YYNGEE. Trimming removed 3 bases from V and 4 bases from J, with 5 bases in between. This CDR3 is built from 12 residues. This chain's CDR3 is CASSGGYNEQFF. The CDR3 nucleotides are TGTGCCAGCAGCGGGGGATACAATGAGCAGTTCTTC.

This sequence joins TRBV25-1 and TRBJ2-7; possible D gene TRBD1, 6 bases. CDR3 length: 14 residues. Trimming pared 4 bases from V and 3 bases from J, leaving 13 bases between. Germline CDR1 reads MGHDK; CDR2 reads SYGVNS. DNA of the CDR3: TGTGCCAGCAGTGCGGACAGCGGAGACTACGAGCAGTACTTC. Protein product: CASSADSGDYEQYF.

The genes are TRBV28 and TRBJ2-1, with D perhaps TRBD1 (6 bases). The CDR3 loop spans 16 amino acids. The germline V and J ends were trimmed by 6 bases and 0 bases, with 15 bases remaining between them. From germline, CDR1 is MDHEN and CDR2 SYDVKM. CDR3 amino acids: CASSPWGQSSYNEQFF. DNA of the CDR3: TGTGCCAGCAGCCCATGGGGGCAGTCCTCCTACAATGAGCAGTTCTTC.

The V call is TRBV4-1, the J call TRBJ2-1, with D tentatively TRBD2 (5 bases). From germline, CDR1 is MGHRA and CDR2 YSYEKL. This CDR3 spans 17 amino acids. Trimming took 3 bases from V and 8 from J, leaving 23 bases between them. The CDR3 DNA follows: TGCGCCAGCAGCCAGGCCCTCTGGCGGGCCTTCCCCCATGAGCAGTTCTTC. Translating it yields CASSQALWRAFPHEQFF.

V usage is TRBV30 and J usage is TRBJ1-1; D is uncertain. The CDR3 totals 13 residues. Trimming took 4 bases from V and 0 from J, leaving 9 bases between them. CDR1 is GTSNPN, CDR2 SVGIG, per germline (reference sequence). CDR3: CAWNPVVNTEAFF. The DNA for the CDR3 is TGTGCCTGGAACCCGGTAGTGAACACTGAAGCTTTCTTT.

The V gene is TRBV27, the J gene TRBJ2-1, with D unresolved. V lost 3 bases and J 6 bases, leaving 9 bases between the germline ends. Germline CDR1 and CDR2: MNHEY and SMNVEV (reference sequence). The CDR3 contains 13 residues. The CDR3 DNA follows: TGTGCCAGCAGTTTTGGATGGGTCAATGAGCAGTTCTTC. Amino acids: CASSFGWVNEQFF.

The V call is TRBV11-3, the J call TRBJ2-3; D is unresolved. The CDR3 totals 14 residues. V shed 5 bases and J shed 2 bases, with 11 bases lying between them. Germline-derived CDR1 and CDR2 are SGHNT and YENEEA. The CDR3 sequence: CASSADGVTDTQYF. CDR3 nucleotides: TGTGCCAGCAGCGCAGATGGTGTCACAGATACGCAGTATTTT. The variable domain in full, completed from reference TRBV11-3 and TRBJ2-3, reads EAGVVQSPRYKIIEKKQPVAFWCNPISGHNTLYWYLQNLGQGPELLIRYENEEAVDDSQLPKDRFSAERLKGVDSTLKIQPAELGDSAVYLCASSADGVTDTQYFGPGTRLTVL.

As to this clone: The sample holds other DNA sequences that translate to the same CDR3. This chain connects TRBV6-5 to TRBJ1-2; no firm D call. Between the trimmed V and J ends, which lost 0 bases and 8 bases, there was a span of 13 bases. The CDR3 loop spans 14 amino acids. The germline V gene encodes CDR1 MNHEY and CDR2 SVGAGI. The CDR3 protein is CASSYSRAPYGYTF. The CDR3 DNA follows: TGTGCCAGCAGTTACTCGAGAGCCCCTTACGGCTACACCTTC.

This sequence joins TRBV6-5 and TRBJ2-1, with TRBD2 identical over 15 bases. The CDR3 is made up of 15 amino acids. V lost 6 bases and J lost 15; bases outside the gene matches: 12. CDR1 and CDR2 (germline): MNHEY, SVGAGI. CDR3 coding DNA: TGTGCCAGCAGGGGCACCGGACTAGCGGGAGGGAACTGGTTCTTC. This sequence encodes CASRGTGLAGGNWFF.

The V call is TRBV7-2, the J call TRBJ2-3; D is possibly TRBD1 (5 bases). The germline V and J ends were trimmed by 5 bases and 10 bases, with 16 bases remaining between them. The CDR3 contains 13 residues. Germline V gene lookup returns CDR1 SGHTA and CDR2 FQGNSA. CDR3 loop: CASSPQIQDAQYF. The CDR3 DNA follows: TGTGCCAGCAGCCCCCAAATACAGGATGCGCAGTATTTT.

This clone has only a few counts. The gene calls are TRBV29-1 and TRBJ2-5, with D maybe TRBD1 (7 bases). This CDR3 region has 15 residues. The V gene lost 4 bases and the J gene lost 6 bases, with 21 bases spanning the gap. Germline CDR1 and CDR2: SQVTM and ANQGSEA. This CDR3 is CSVGGDGGTEKTQYF. CDR3 DNA: TGCAGCGTTGGAGGAGATGGGGGGACAGAGAAGACCCAGTACTTC.

The chain links TRBV4-1 to TRBJ2-2; no definite D call. CDR3 length equals 14 residues. Germline V CDR1 and CDR2: MGHRA, YSYEKL. The ends were cut back, 2 bases at V and 6 bases at J, with 10 bases in the middle. CDR3 sequence (DNA): TGCGCCAGCAGCCAATGGGATTGGGCCGGGGAGCTGTTTTTT. It encodes CASSQWDWAGELFF.

Only one count was recorded for this clone. The J gene is TRBJ1-1, the V gene TRBV5-1, with 7 bases aligning to TRBD1. V lost 4 bases to trimming and J lost 5 bases; unmatched junction nucleotides: 11. CDR3 length equals 15 residues. The germline V gene encodes CDR1 SGHRS and CDR2 YFSETQ. CDR3 in amino acids: CASSASRGMGTEAFF. As DNA, the CDR3 is TGCGCCAGCAGCGCAAGCAGGGGGATGGGGACTGAAGCTTTCTTT.

This clone was seen a handful of times. The CDR3 DNA follows: TGTGCCAGCAGCTCCCCCGCTGGGGGGAGTGAGACCCAGTACTTC. Translating gives CASSSPAGGSETQYF. V and J are TRBV7-9 and TRBJ2-5, with TRBD2 as a possible D gene (6 bases). The V end lost 4 bases, the J end lost 5 bases, and 17 bases lay between the germline ends. The CDR3 covers 15 residues. CDR1 SEHNR and CDR2 FQNEAQ come from the germline V gene (reference sequence).

The rearrangement links TRBV9 to TRBJ1-2, with 9 bases that match TRBD1. V gave up 6 bases and J gave up 6 bases; unmatched junction bases: 21. Germline CDR1 and CDR2: SGDLS and YYNGEE. This CDR3 comprises 18 residues. The CDR3: CASTSAWSRDRDSHGYTF. The CDR3 DNA reads TGTGCCAGCACCTCCGCGTGGTCTCGGGACAGGGATTCCCATGGCTACACCTTC.

The V and J genes are TRBV29-1 and TRBJ2-7; the match to TRBD2 covers 7 bases. V was pared by 3 bases and J by 3 bases, with 5 bases of the junction left unmatched. The length of the CDR3 is 13 residues. The germline CDR1 and CDR2 sequences are SQVTM and ANQGSEA. The CDR3 reads CSVDAGANYEQYF. Here the CDR3 DNA reads TGCAGCGTTGATGCGGGAGCTAACTACGAGCAGTACTTC.

The rearrangement uses TRBV9 and TRBJ2-2; D is possibly TRBD2 (5 bases). Per the germline V gene, CDR1 is SGDLS and CDR2 is YYNGEE. The ends were cut back, 1 base at V and 1 base at J, with 11 bases in the middle. This CDR3 contains 16 residues. CDR3 in DNA: TGTGCCAGCAGCGTAAACGGGAATTTGAACACCGGGGAGCTGTTTTTT. Translated: CASSVNGNLNTGELFF.

V gene TRBV7-3 combines with J gene TRBJ2-2; D not resolved. CDR1 is SGHTA and CDR2 is FQGTGA in the germline V gene. The length of the CDR3 is 13 residues. Deletions cut 4 bases from V and 4 bases from J, with 7 bases between. The DNA for the CDR3 is TGTGCCAGCAGCTCTTCTACCACCGGGGAGCTGTTTTTT. Translated: CASSSSTTGELFF.

The V and J genes are TRBV27 and TRBJ1-2; TRBD1 aligns across 9 bases. This CDR3 region has 14 residues. Trimming cost V 0 bases and J 10 bases; bases outside gene matches: 6. CDR1 and CDR2 (germline): MNHEY, SMNVEV (reference sequence). CDR3 nucleotide sequence: TGTGCCAGCAGTTTATCCGTACAGGGGGCGGACTACACCTTC. Its protein is CASSLSVQGADYTF.

This clone has only one observation. The rearrangement links TRBV9 to TRBJ2-1; 8 bases match TRBD2. Trimming at V came to 6 bases and at J to 6 bases, leaving 8 bases not matched to a gene. Germline values: CDR1 SGDLS, CDR2 YYNGEE. This CDR3 is 14 amino acids long. In DNA, the CDR3 is TGTGCCAGCACGGAGACTAGCGAGGTCAATGAGCAGTTCTTC. This encodes CASTETSEVNEQFF.

V and J are TRBV12-5 and TRBJ2-7; no clear D. The CDR3 contains 11 residues. Germline V lookup: CDR1 LGHNT, CDR2 FRNRAP. V was shortened by 7 bases and J by 3 bases, with 7 bases between the two germline ends. CDR3 bases: TGTGCTAGTGAAGACCTCTACGAGCAGTACTTC. Translation gives CASEDLYEQYF.

This clone was detected only once. The rearrangement joins TRBV5-1 to TRBJ1-1; no definite D call. The CDR3 extends over 13 amino acids. Deletions cut 4 bases from V and 3 bases from J, with 10 bases between. Germline V gene data show CDR1 as SGHRS and CDR2 as YFSETQ. CDR3 in amino acids: CASSPSGDTEAFF. For the CDR3, the DNA is TGCGCCAGCAGCCCCAGCGGGGACACTGAAGCTTTCTTT.

The rearrangement uses TRBV5-1 and TRBJ2-5; a weak D match, TRBD2 (5 bases). Trimming took off 3 bases at V and 1 base at J, with 10 bases between the two ends. The germline V gene has CDR1 SGHRS and CDR2 YFSETQ. There are 14 residues in the CDR3. This CDR3 reads CASSWQEVQETQYF. The CDR3 coding sequence is TGCGCCAGCAGCTGGCAGGAGGTCCAAGAGACCCAGTACTTC.

This chain connects TRBV29-1 to TRBJ2-1; D is perhaps TRBD1 (5 bases). This CDR3 comprises 12 residues. Germline V gene data show CDR1 as SQVTM and CDR2 as ANQGSEA. Trimming pared 5 bases from V and 4 bases from J, leaving 9 bases between. The CDR3 sequence is CSVLTEYNEQFF. CDR3 coding DNA: TGCAGCGTTCTGACAGAATACAATGAGCAGTTCTTC.

On this clone itself: One end of the junction is discordant with germline, which a read error may explain. Other nucleotide sequences from this sample produce the same CDR3. The chain links TRBV28 to TRBJ2-1; 12 nucleotides match TRBD1. This CDR3 is 16 amino acids long. The V gene's germline CDR1 is MDHEN and CDR2 SYDVKM. CDR3 sequence reads: CASSLPGQGAQGEQFF. The CDR3 DNA follows: TGCGCCAGCTCCTTGCCGGGACAGGGGGCTCAAGGTGAGCAGTTCTTC.

The chain carries TRBV5-1 and TRBJ2-3; 7 nucleotides line up with TRBD1. CDR1 and CDR2 (germline): SGHRS, YFSETQ. This CDR3 has 15 residues. V was clipped by 5 bases and J by 6 bases; unmatched bases: 12. The CDR3 nucleotides read TGCGCCAGCAGACCTGGACAGGTTCTCGGGGATACGCAGTATTTT. Protein sequence: CASRPGQVLGDTQYF.

The J gene is TRBJ1-1, the V gene TRBV5-1; D uncertain. With 0 bases removed from V and 7 bases from J, the gap between germline ends came to 10 bases. This CDR3 is 13 amino acids long. The V gene's germline CDR1 is SGHRS and CDR2 YFSETQ. The DNA of the CDR3 is TGCGCCAGCAGCTTGGTGCCGGAGGATGAAGCTTTCTTT. Translating gives CASSLVPEDEAFF.